These 29 T cell receptor beta chains came from one sample sequenced in a study of early stage breast cancer tumors. TCRdb's table, derived via immunoSEQ multiplex PCR, lists solely in-frame clones and lacks some. The sample records 25,000 to 30,000 clones, about three fifths being singletons. The source material was breast tumor tissue. All receptors derive from a person between 50 and 60 years old with breast cancer.

The V call is TRBV9, the J call TRBJ2-3, with 8 bases matching TRBD2. Germline V gives CDR1 SGDLS, CDR2 YYNGEE. The V and J ends lost 6 bases and 2 bases, in that order; junction bases with no gene match: 11. CDR3 size: 16 residues. The chain's CDR3 is CASTISGSAFTDTQYF. DNA for the CDR3: TGTGCCAGCACTATAAGCGGGAGCGCCTTCACAGATACGCAGTATTTT. The whole variable domain, filled in from reference TRBV9 and TRBJ2-3, reads DSGVTQTPKHLITATGQRVTLRCSPRSGDLSVYWYQQSLDQGLQFLIQYYNGEERAKGNILERFSAQQFPDLHSELNLSSLELGDSALYFCASTISGSAFTDTQYFGPGTRLTVL.

This clone was seen more than once but under ten times. The chain uses TRBV18 and TRBJ2-5; perhaps D is TRBD1 or TRBD2 (6 bases each). The CDR3 covers 13 residues. Per germline, CDR1 KGHSH and CDR2 LQKENI. The ends were cut back, 2 bases at V and 7 bases at J, with 11 bases in the middle. CDR3 residues: CASSPTGAVTQYF. The CDR3 region has the DNA TGTGCCAGCTCACCAACGGGGGCAGTGACCCAGTACTTC.

This clone has only a few counts. The V gene is TRBV7-6, the J gene TRBJ1-3, with a tentative D call TRBD1 (5 bases). Germline CDR1 reads SGHVS; CDR2 reads FNYEAQ. This CDR3 has 18 amino acids. Trimming removed 5 bases from V and 0 bases from J, with 20 bases in between. DNA for the CDR3: TGTGCCAGCAGCCCACGCGCTCAGACAGACATCTCTGGAAACACCATATATTTT. It encodes CASSPRAQTDISGNTIYF.

CDR3 DNA: TGTGCCAGCTCACCCCGGACAGGGTGGATGAACACTGAAGCTTTCTTT. It is translated as CASSPRTGWMNTEAFF. V usage is TRBV18 and J usage is TRBJ1-1; the match to TRBD1 covers 8 bases. The junction had 6 bases not matched to a gene; V was cut back by 3 bases and J by 0 bases. In germline, CDR1 is KGHSH, CDR2 LQKENI. The CDR3 is made up of 16 amino acids. The whole variable domain, filled in from reference TRBV18 and TRBJ1-1, reads NAGVMQNPRHLVRRRGQEARLRCSPMKGHSHVYWYRQLPEEGLKFMVYLQKENIIDESGMPKERFSAEFPKEGPSILRIQQVVRGDSAAYFCASSPRTGWMNTEAFFGQGTRLTVV.

The chain recombines TRBV11-3 with TRBJ2-1; D may be TRBD1 (5 bases). The CDR3 runs 15 residues. V was shortened by 1 base and J by 8 bases, with 15 bases between the two germline ends. Germline-derived CDR1 and CDR2 are SGHNT and YENEEA. CDR3 bases: TGTGCCAGCAGCTTAGGTCTGGGCAGGGCCGATGAGCAGTTCTTC. It specifies CASSLGLGRADEQFF.

This clone was seen a handful of times. V and J are TRBV29-1 and TRBJ1-1; D call uncertain. The ends were cut back, 4 bases at V and 6 bases at J, with 6 bases in the middle. Germline loops: CDR1 SQVTM, CDR2 ANQGSEA. CDR3 length: 10 residues. The CDR3 bases are TGCAGCGTTGCGGATCCTGAAGCTTTCTTT. It translates to CSVADPEAFF.

There are a few counts of this clone. The chain is built from TRBV27 and TRBJ2-7; 12 bases line up with TRBD2. Unmatched junction bases numbered 12, after V lost 8 bases and J lost 1 base. The CDR3 spans 17 residues. Germline CDR1 reads MNHEY; CDR2 reads SMNVEV (reference sequence). CDR3 coding DNA: TGTGCCAGCCGCCCGTGGACTAGCGGGACTTGGTCCTACGAGCAGTACTTC. Residues: CASRPWTSGTWSYEQYF.

This clone counts as medium-sized. V gene TRBV6-4 combines with J gene TRBJ2-1; D gene ambiguous. Germline CDR1 reads MRHNA; CDR2 reads SNTAGT. The CDR3 covers 11 residues. Trimming removed 3 bases at V and 15 bases at J, with 12 bases between. In DNA, the CDR3 is TGTGCCAGCAGTGAAGGCGGCAGGAGGTTCTTC. As protein: CASSEGGRRFF.

This chain joins TRBV15 and TRBJ2-6; 12 nucleotides agree with TRBD2. The germline V gene encodes CDR1 LNHNV and CDR2 YYDKDF (reference sequence). This CDR3 comprises 20 residues. V lost 1 base to trimming and J lost 0 bases; unmatched junction nucleotides: 7. The CDR3 DNA follows: TGTGCCACCAGCAGAGGCGGGGGGACTAGCGGGCGCTCTGGGGCCAACGTCCTGACTTTC. The encoded protein is CATSRGGGTSGRSGANVLTF. Drawing the rest from reference TRBV15 and TRBJ2-6, the complete variable domain is DAMVIQNPRYQVTQFGKPVTLSCSQTLNHNVMYWYQQKSSQAPKLLFHYYDKDFNNEADTPDNFQSRRPNTSFCFLDIRSPGLGDTAMYLCATSRGGGTSGRSGANVLTFGAGSRLTVL.

The genes are TRBV4-3 and TRBJ2-1, with 7 bases matching TRBD2. The CDR3 runs to 17 residues. J lost 3 bases, V lost 4 bases, and 12 bases had no gene match. The germline CDR1 and CDR2 sequences are LGHNA and YSLEER. The CDR3 sequence: CASSLEALANSYNEQFF. DNA for the CDR3: TGCGCCAGCAGCCTTGAAGCACTAGCGAACAGCTACAATGAGCAGTTCTTC.

This clone was observed once. The chain combines TRBV28 with TRBJ1-5, with D tentatively TRBD1 (6 bases). Germline lookup yields CDR1 MDHEN and CDR2 SYDVKM. The CDR3 is 16 amino acids. With 3 bases removed from V and 1 base from J, the gap between germline ends came to 13 bases. CDR3 residues: CASSFGRQGSNQPQHF. DNA for the CDR3: TGTGCCAGCAGTTTTGGAAGGCAGGGGAGCAATCAGCCCCAGCATTTT.

This chain joins TRBV18 and TRBJ2-3; no definite D call. The V gene's germline CDR1 is KGHSH and CDR2 LQKENI. The CDR3 length is 15 residues. V was trimmed by 2 bases and J by 5 bases, leaving 14 bases between them. The CDR3 bases are TGTGCCAGCTCACCAAGCTACCAGAAGCAAGATACGCAGTATTTT. This codes for CASSPSYQKQDTQYF.

The chain links TRBV27 to TRBJ2-7; 10 nucleotides agree with TRBD2. Germline-derived CDR1 and CDR2 are MNHEY and SMNVEV (reference sequence). V trimming: 5 bases; J trimming: 4 bases; junction bases outside the gene matches: 11. The CDR3 has 16 amino acids. The CDR3 loop reads CASSRGGLAASYEQYF. CDR3 coding DNA: TGTGCCAGCAGTCGCGGAGGACTAGCGGCTTCATACGAGCAGTACTTC.

This clone was seen a few times. J is TRBJ2-2 and V is TRBV27; D is perhaps TRBD2 (5 bases). V was pared by 6 bases and J by 6 bases, with 17 bases between. Germline V lookup: CDR1 MNHEY, CDR2 SMNVEV (reference sequence). The length of the CDR3 is 15 residues. CDR3 protein: CASRRGFNWAGELFF. CDR3 DNA: TGTGCCAGCAGGAGAGGGTTTAACTGGGCCGGGGAGCTGTTTTTT.

The V call is TRBV5-1, the J call TRBJ2-1; 9 nucleotides line up with TRBD1. This CDR3 has 14 residues. Trimming removed 3 bases from V and 13 bases from J; junction bases left unmatched: 11. Looked up from germline, CDR1 is SGHRS and CDR2 is YFSETQ. This CDR3 reads CASSSDPGQGGQFF. CDR3 in DNA: TGCGCCAGCAGCTCGGATCCGGGACAGGGTGGCCAGTTCTTC. Based on the CDR3 plus reference TRBV5-1 and TRBJ2-1, the full variable domain is KAGVTQTPRYLIKTRGQQVTLSCSPISGHRSVSWYQQTPGQGLQFLFEYFSETQRNKGNFPGRFSGRQFSNSRSEMNVSTLELGDSALYLCASSSDPGQGGQFFGPGTRLTVL.

This clone was seen only a few times. This chain uses TRBV30 with TRBJ2-7; TRBD2 matches at 9 bases. In germline, CDR1 is GTSNPN, CDR2 SVGIG (reference sequence). The CDR3 has 14 amino acids. The V gene end was trimmed by 3 bases and the J gene end by 2 bases; junction bases not matched to a gene: 5. Here the CDR3 DNA reads TGTGCCTGGAGCCGACTAGCGGTTCCCTACGAGCAGTACTTC. Protein product: CAWSRLAVPYEQYF.

This clone turned up a few times. The rearrangement joins TRBV7-2 to TRBJ2-3; possible D gene TRBD2, 6 bases. Trimming removed 10 bases at V and 6 bases at J, with 14 bases between. The CDR3 extends over 12 amino acids. From germline, CDR1 is SGHTA and CDR2 FQGNSA. Written as DNA, the CDR3 is TGTGCCATCGGAGGGCGGGTGGATACGCAGTATTTT. As protein: CAIGGRVDTQYF.

This clone was detected only a few times. The V call is TRBV25-1, the J call TRBJ1-4; D unresolved. Between the trimmed V and J ends, which lost 3 bases and 2 bases, there was a span of 7 bases. This CDR3 has 14 residues. CDR1 and CDR2 (germline): MGHDK, SYGVNS. CDR3 nucleotides: TGTGCCAGCAGTGAGAGGGAGACTAATGAAAAACTGTTTTTT. Translated, it gives CASSERETNEKLFF.

V and J are TRBV11-2 and TRBJ2-1; possibly TRBD1 or TRBD2 for D (5 bases each). Trimming pared 2 bases from V and 0 bases from J, leaving 17 bases between. Germline CDR1 is SGHAT and CDR2 is FQNNGV. The CDR3 contains 18 residues. CDR3 loop: CASSLIRGAGSSYNEQFF. CDR3 in DNA: TGTGCCAGCAGCTTAATCCGTGGAGCAGGGAGCTCCTACAATGAGCAGTTCTTC.

This clone occurred a few times. The chain recombines TRBV7-2 with TRBJ2-3; D not resolved. Germline V CDR1 and CDR2: SGHTA, FQGNSA. Trimming removed 1 base from V and 6 bases from J, with 8 bases in between. The CDR3 totals 13 residues. The chain's CDR3 is CASSLGVRDTQYF. The CDR3 DNA reads TGTGCCAGCAGCTTAGGGGTCAGGGATACGCAGTATTTT. Using reference TRBV7-2 and TRBJ2-3 for the parts outside the CDR3, the full variable domain is GAGVSQSPSNKVTEKGKDVELRCDPISGHTALYWYRQSLGQGLEFLIYFQGNSAPDKSGLPSDRFSAERTGGSVSTLTIQRTQQEDSAVYLCASSLGVRDTQYFGPGTRLTVL.

CDR3 region: CASSLGAAGSGANVLTF. For the CDR3, the DNA is TGTGCCAGCAGCTTAGGGGCAGCGGGCTCTGGGGCCAACGTCCTGACTTTC. The chain carries TRBV7-2 and TRBJ2-6; possible D gene TRBD2, 6 bases. Per the germline V gene, CDR1 is SGHTA and CDR2 is FQGNSA. The CDR3 extends over 17 amino acids. Trimming cost V 1 base and J 0 bases, with 10 bases left between them.

The chain employs TRBV4-1 and TRBJ2-1, with 7 nucleotides matching TRBD2. The germline V gene has CDR1 MGHRA and CDR2 YSYEKL. CDR3 length: 12 residues. The V and J ends lost 4 bases and 7 bases, in that order; junction bases with no gene match: 1. The CDR3 protein is CASSPSGNEQFF. In DNA form, the CDR3 reads TGCGCCAGCAGCCCTAGCGGAAATGAGCAGTTCTTC.

V and J are TRBV7-8 and TRBJ2-7; 11 bases align to TRBD1. Germline V gene sequence: CDR1 SGHVS, CDR2 FQNEAQ. This CDR3 has 15 amino acids. V shed 5 bases, J shed 3 bases, and the junction held 6 bases outside the gene matches. The CDR3 nucleotides read TGTGCCAGCAGCCTCCTGGGACAGGGGGGCTACGAGCAGTACTTC. Translation gives CASSLLGQGGYEQYF.

Only a few counts were recorded for this clone. This rearrangement joins TRBV5-4 to TRBJ2-1; 10 bases are shared with TRBD2. Germline CDR1 reads SGHNT; CDR2 reads YYREEE (reference sequence). CDR3 length equals 17 residues. The V and J ends lost 2 bases and 4 bases, in that order; junction bases with no gene match: 9. CDR3 nucleotide sequence: TGTGCCAGCAGCTTTGGGGGAGCGGGAGGGCCGTACAATGAGCAGTTCTTC. It encodes CASSFGGAGGPYNEQFF.

CDR3 residues: CSVPGGGTGGELFF. For the CDR3, the DNA is TGCAGCGTACCCGGGGGAGGGACCGGCGGGGAGCTGTTTTTT. The chain links TRBV29-1 to TRBJ2-2, with 7 bases fitting TRBD2. The CDR3 contains 14 residues. Germline values: CDR1 SQVTM, CDR2 ANQGSEA. V lost 6 bases to trimming and J lost 7 bases; unmatched junction nucleotides: 11.

This clone was observed a handful of times. The chain employs TRBV5-1 and TRBJ2-1; the D gene is possibly TRBD1 (5 bases). Germline V gene lookup returns CDR1 SGHRS and CDR2 YFSETQ. The length of the CDR3 is 13 residues. The ends were cut back, 0 bases at V and 13 bases at J, with 14 bases in the middle. CDR3 DNA sequence: TGCGCCAGCAGCTTGGTGGGTGGGGCCGGTCAGTTCTTC. Amino acid sequence: CASSLVGGAGQFF.

This chain uses TRBV20-1 with TRBJ1-1; D might be TRBD1 (6 bases). In germline, CDR1 is DFQATT, CDR2 SNEGSKA (reference sequence). Trimming left V 6 bases short and J 7 bases short, with 12 bases between. The CDR3 consists of 11 residues. The DNA of the CDR3 is TGCAGTGCCGTTGGGGACAATGAAGCTTTCTTT. This gives the protein CSAVGDNEAFF.

The chain recombines TRBV7-2 with TRBJ2-1, with D tentatively TRBD1 (5 bases). V was shortened by 4 bases and J by 8 bases, with 9 bases between the two germline ends. There are 12 residues in the CDR3. Germline lookup yields CDR1 SGHTA and CDR2 FQGNSA. CDR3 in amino acids: CASSSQGYEQFF. The CDR3 DNA is TGTGCCAGCAGCTCGCAGGGATATGAGCAGTTCTTC.

V usage is TRBV7-2 and J usage is TRBJ2-5; TRBD2 aligns across 10 bases. The CDR3 runs 17 residues. The germline V gene has CDR1 SGHTA and CDR2 FQGNSA. The V and J ends lost 6 bases and 5 bases, in that order; junction bases with no gene match: 15. This CDR3 is CASSSLAGAGGGETQYF. CDR3 nucleotides: TGTGCCAGCAGTTCCCTAGCGGGAGCGGGAGGGGGTGAGACCCAGTACTTC.